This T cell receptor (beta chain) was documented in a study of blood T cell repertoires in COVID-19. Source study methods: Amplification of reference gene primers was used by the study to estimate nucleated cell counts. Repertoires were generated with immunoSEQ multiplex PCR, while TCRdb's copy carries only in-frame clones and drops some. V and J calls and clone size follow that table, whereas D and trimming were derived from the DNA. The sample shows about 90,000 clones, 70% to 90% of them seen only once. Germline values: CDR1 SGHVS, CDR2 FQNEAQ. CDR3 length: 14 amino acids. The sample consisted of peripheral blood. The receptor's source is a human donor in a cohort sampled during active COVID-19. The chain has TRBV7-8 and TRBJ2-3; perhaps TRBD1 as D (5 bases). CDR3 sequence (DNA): TGTGCAGTTTCTAACAGGCCTACCACAGATACGCAGTATTTT. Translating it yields CAVSNRPTTDTQYF.